This T cell receptor beta chain was sequenced in a study of identical twins. Study-wide results and limits: Twin pairs had excess sharing that was weaker in beta out-of-frame sequences.

Regarding this clonotype: The antigen remains undetermined.

TCRdb re-called the 5' RACE reads with MiXCR, one entry per CDR3 protein. The sample holds some 190,000 distinct CDR3 sequences; about 15% are singletons and the top ten take 40%. This CDR3 is 14 amino acids long. Looked up from germline, CDR1 is DFQATT and CDR2 is SNEGSKA (reference sequence). Trimming stripped 0 bases from V and 1 base from J, with 6 bases between. This sample also belongs to another study, concerning T cells expressing NK-cell markers.

The chain joins TRBV20-1 to TRBJ2-2; the D is unclear. Sequenced: CD8+ T cells sorted from blood. This clonotype originated in a woman under 30 in good health. The CDR3 loop is CSARDSQNTGELFF. The CDR3, as DNA: TGCAGTGCTAGAGACAGTCAGAACACCGGGGAGCTGTTTTTT.